Listed here are 12 T cell receptor beta chains from one sample, sequenced in a study of cytomegalovirus exposure and HLA in healthy donors (dated by TCRdb to about 2017). Receptors were amplified or captured by the immunoSEQ multiplex PCR assay. The multiplex PCR relied on a mix of 60 forward primers for TCR Vbeta segments and 13 reverse primers for TCR Jbeta segments. What TCRdb holds here is the immuneACCESS table cut down to in-frame rearrangements. Part of the clones is not present; checked against another copy, under half of the missing clones reflect an unresolved V gene, and the others are unexplained. The sample table lists 120,000 or so clones, 65% to 80% of them with a count of one. Approximately 30% of the sample belongs to the ten largest clones. The sequencing sample was made of PBMCs. The origin of the receptors is a man aged 60 to 75 in good health and CMV-seropositive.

In this sample, this clone turned up a few times. The chain is built from TRBV10-2 and TRBJ2-1; D is perhaps TRBD2 (6 bases). V was shortened by 5 bases and J by 6 bases, with 11 bases between the two germline ends. Germline V gene lookup returns CDR1 WSHSY and CDR2 SAAADI. The CDR3 is 13 residues long. The CDR3 is CASSSGLVNEQFF. The CDR3 DNA sequence: TGCGCCAGCAGTAGCGGGTTAGTCAATGAGCAGTTCTTC.

J is TRBJ2-7 and V is TRBV5-1, with TRBD1 identical over 9 bases. The V gene end was trimmed by 3 bases and the J gene end by 2 bases; junction bases not matched to a gene: 3. This CDR3 has 14 amino acids. Germline V gives CDR1 SGHRS, CDR2 YFSETQ. This CDR3 is CASSYRQGAYEQYF. The DNA for the CDR3 is TGCGCCAGCAGCTACCGACAGGGGGCCTACGAGCAGTACTTC.

The chain joins TRBV5-1 to TRBJ1-1, with 7 positions matching TRBD1. There are 15 residues in the CDR3. Trimming removed 4 bases from V and 0 bases from J; junction bases left unmatched: 6. CDR1 is SGHRS and CDR2 is YFSETQ in the germline V gene. Written as DNA, the CDR3 is TGCGCCAGCAGCCGTACCGGGACAGTGAACACTGAAGCTTTCTTT. The encoded protein is CASSRTGTVNTEAFF. The entire variable domain, with the rest obtained from reference TRBV5-1 and TRBJ1-1, is as follows: KAGVTQTPRYLIKTRGQQVTLSCSPISGHRSVSWYQQTPGQGLQFLFEYFSETQRNKGNFPGRFSGRQFSNSRSEMNVSTLELGDSALYLCASSRTGTVNTEAFFGQGTRLTVV.

The J gene is TRBJ1-5, the V gene TRBV18; D may be TRBD1 (5 bases). There are 13 residues in the CDR3. Germline V gene lookup returns CDR1 KGHSH and CDR2 LQKENI. V lost 6 bases and J 5 bases, leaving 11 bases between the germline ends. The CDR3 reads CASSRDQDQPQHF. The CDR3 nucleotides read TGTGCCAGCTCCAGGGATCAGGATCAGCCCCAGCATTTT.

This chain connects TRBV27 to TRBJ1-2; no clear D gene. The CDR3 sequence is 16 residues long. Germline loops: CDR1 MNHEY, CDR2 SMNVEV (reference sequence). V was pared by 7 bases and J by 4 bases, with 22 bases between. CDR3 residues: CASTSRGLDLLYGYTF. The CDR3 nucleotides are TGTGCCAGCACCTCTAGAGGGCTCGACCTCCTCTATGGCTACACCTTC.

The V call is TRBV19, the J call TRBJ2-5, with 8 bases identical to TRBD1. Looked up from germline, CDR1 is LNHDA and CDR2 is SQIVND (reference sequence). The CDR3 extends over 15 amino acids. V lost 4 bases, J lost 5 bases, and 9 bases stayed unmatched. In nucleotides, the CDR3 is TGTGCCAGTAGTAGCGCCAGGGGGCTTTTGGAGACCCAGTACTTC. Protein: CASSSARGLLETQYF.

V and J are TRBV18 and TRBJ1-5; D ambiguous. CDR3 length equals 15 residues. CDR1 and CDR2 (germline): KGHSH, LQKENI. V lost 2 bases and J lost 2, with 10 bases in between. The CDR3 is CASSPGRNGNQPQHF. The CDR3 DNA reads TGTGCCAGCTCACCAGGCAGGAACGGCAATCAGCCCCAGCATTTT.

The count of this clone is one. The chain employs TRBV6-1 and TRBJ2-1; a possible D gene is TRBD2 (5 bases). This CDR3 has 15 residues. Trimming cost V 0 bases and J 5 bases, with 11 bases left between them. Germline values: CDR1 MNHNS, CDR2 SASEGT. The CDR3 DNA sequence: TGTGCCAGCAGTGAAGCGATTGGACTCGACAATGAGCAGTTCTTC. Its translation is CASSEAIGLDNEQFF.

The V and J genes are TRBV21-1 and TRBJ2-3; the listed D gene, TRBD2, was not tested against the DNA. TRBV21-1 represents a pseudogene. The CDR3 consists of 16 residues. This chain's CDR3 is CASSKVASGRKDTQYF. CDR3 DNA: TGTGCCAGCAGCAAAGTTGCTTCCGGGAGGAAAGATACGCAGTATTTT.

The chain is built from TRBV11-2 and TRBJ1-4, with TRBD1 as a possible D gene (6 bases). CDR3 length: 18 amino acids. V was pared by 2 bases and J by 5 bases, with 21 bases between. Per the germline V gene, CDR1 is SGHAT and CDR2 is FQNNGV. The CDR3 nucleotides read TGTGCCAGCAGCTTAACAGGGTCGGTTGGCCCGCCCAATGAAAAACTGTTTTTT. This sequence encodes CASSLTGSVGPPNEKLFF.

The gene calls are TRBV9 and TRBJ2-1, with 9 bases aligning to TRBD2. The junction had 6 bases not matched to a gene; V was cut back by 4 bases and J by 4 bases. The CDR3 runs to 15 residues. CDR1 and CDR2 (germline): SGDLS, YYNGEE. The CDR3 protein is CASSTQAGGYNEQFF. CDR3 bases: TGTGCCAGCAGCACCCAAGCGGGAGGATACAATGAGCAGTTCTTC.

The chain combines TRBV10-1 with TRBJ1-1, with D maybe TRBD1 (5 bases). Germline V gene lookup returns CDR1 WNHNN and CDR2 SYGVQD (reference sequence). Deletions cut 7 bases from V and 4 bases from J, with 16 bases between. This CDR3 region has 14 residues. The CDR3 region is CASTRAKPPTEAFF. CDR3 DNA: TGCGCCAGCACCAGGGCCAAGCCCCCCACTGAAGCTTTCTTT.